This TCR beta chain was sequenced for a study of blood T cell repertoires in COVID-19. On the study more broadly: T cells, B-cell-depleted T cells, or PBMCs supplied cDNA or gDNA.

This clone was detected a few times. The protocol was immunoSEQ multiplex PCR, while the TCRdb copy is restricted to in-frame clones and leaves out a portion. The sample has 450,000 to 600,000 clones; around 90% are singletons. The CDR3 extends over 18 amino acids. V usage is TRBV21-1 and J usage is TRBJ1-5. TRBV21-1 is shown as a pseudogene. This receptor was obtained from a young woman who had recovered from COVID-19. The sequencing input was PBMCs or T cells enriched from blood (not recorded which). In DNA form, the CDR3 reads TGTGCCAGCAGCAAATACGGGGGGCTTGTAGGGCGCAATCAGCCCCAGCATTTT. Amino acid sequence: CASSKYGGLVGRNQPQHF.